The 20 T cell receptor beta chains reported below all come from one sample, sequenced in a study of CD8 T cells in Susac syndrome. RNA, at about 0.5 to 1 ug, was reverse transcribed with random hexamers. TCRdb ran MiXCR on the immunoSEQ multiplex PCR reads and lists one entry per CDR3 protein. The sample holds about 290,000 distinct CDR3 sequences, about 88% seen once. The material sequenced was CD8+ T cells from PBMCs. These receptors were obtained from a human donor with multiple sclerosis.

As regards this clonotype: One end of the junction does not line up with germline, which may come from a read error. The chain has TRBV27 and TRBJ2-7; D might be TRBD2 (5 bases). The CDR3 runs 14 residues. Germline lookup yields CDR1 MNHEY and CDR2 SMNVEV (reference sequence). CDR3 sequence: CASSVSFGNYEQYF. In DNA form, the CDR3 reads TGTGCCAGCAGTGTATCTTTCGGGAACTACGAGCAGTACTTC.

This clonotype has a single count. The CDR3: CASSIADGQETQYF. Here the CDR3 DNA reads TGTGCCAGTAGTATAGCGGATGGTCAAGAGACCCAGTACTTC. This sequence joins TRBV19 and TRBJ2-5; no definite D call. V gave up 1 base and J gave up 2 bases, with 8 bases separating them. Germline V CDR1 and CDR2: LNHDA, SQIVND (reference sequence). This CDR3 comprises 14 residues. Full variable domain (outside the CDR3, taken from reference TRBV19 and TRBJ2-5): DGGITQSPKYLFRKEGQNVTLSCEQNLNHDAMYWYRQDPGQGLRLIYYSQIVNDFQKGDIAEGYSVSREKKESFPLTVTSAQKNPTAFYLCASSIADGQETQYFGPGTRLLVL.

The rearrangement links TRBV4-3 to TRBJ2-6; no clear D. Trimming shortened V by 0 bases and J by 1 base, and 7 bases separated the two germline ends. The CDR3 has 16 amino acids. Looked up from germline, CDR1 is LGHNA and CDR2 is YSLEER. CDR3 DNA sequence: TGCGCCAGCAGCCAAGAAGTGGGATCTGGGGCCAACGTCCTGACTTTC. The encoded protein is CASSQEVGSGANVLTF.

This clonotype was seen more than once but under ten times. This rearrangement joins TRBV4-3 to TRBJ2-3, with D maybe TRBD1 (6 bases). Trimming left V 0 bases short and J 9 bases short, with 19 bases between. There are 16 residues in the CDR3. Germline assignment: CDR1 LGHNA and CDR2 YSLEER. Here the CDR3 DNA reads TGCGCCAGCAGCCAAGATAGGCAGGGGATAAGTGGGACGCAGTATTTT. It yields the protein CASSQDRQGISGTQYF.

The rearrangement links TRBV7-9 to TRBJ2-5, with 11 bases aligning to TRBD2. V lost 2 bases and J lost 2; bases outside the gene matches: 10. CDR3 size: 18 residues. Germline V gene sequence: CDR1 SEHNR, CDR2 FQNEAQ (reference sequence). As DNA, the CDR3 is TGTGCCAGCAGCTTACCCTCGGGGCTAGCGGGAGGACAAGAGACCCAGTACTTC. Encoded protein: CASSLPSGLAGGQETQYF.

The J gene is TRBJ2-1, the V gene TRBV4-3; D not resolved. V lost 4 bases and J lost 1, with 26 bases in between. The length of the CDR3 is 20 residues. Per the germline V gene, CDR1 is LGHNA and CDR2 is YSLEER. CDR3 coding DNA: TGCGCCAGCAGCCTCAACCATCGGACCCTCGGGTTCGGTTCCTACAATGAGCAGTTCTTC. Translated: CASSLNHRTLGFGSYNEQFF.

This chain links TRBV28 with TRBJ2-1, with TRBD1 identical over 7 bases. Trimming cost V 11 bases and J 8 bases; bases outside gene matches: 12. There are 13 residues in the CDR3. CDR1 and CDR2 from the germline V gene are MDHEN and SYDVKM. The CDR3 DNA follows: TGTGCCTGTACGGAAGGGGGCGTCGATGAGCAGTTCTTC. It codes for CACTEGGVDEQFF.

The J gene is TRBJ2-3, the V gene TRBV20-1; TRBD1 might be the D (5 bases). Trimming removed 3 bases from V and 5 bases from J, with 15 bases in between. The CDR3 covers 14 residues. Looked up from germline, CDR1 is DFQATT and CDR2 is SNEGSKA (reference sequence). The CDR3 is CSASIGQGIDTQYF. CDR3 DNA sequence: TGCAGTGCTAGTATTGGGCAGGGAATAGATACGCAGTATTTT.

This clonotype was counted once. The chain carries TRBV19 and TRBJ1-5, with D unresolved. The ends were cut back, 6 bases at V and 4 bases at J, with 10 bases in the middle. Germline V CDR1 and CDR2: LNHDA, SQIVND (reference sequence). The length of the CDR3 is 13 residues. CDR3 sequence reads: CASRDKFNQPQHF. The CDR3 DNA sequence: TGTGCCAGTAGAGACAAATTTAATCAGCCCCAGCATTTT.

The J gene is TRBJ2-5, the V gene TRBV9; D is possibly TRBD1 or TRBD2 (5 bases each). Germline lookup yields CDR1 SGDLS and CDR2 YYNGEE. V lost 0 bases to trimming and J lost 1 base, with 13 bases between them. The CDR3 extends over 16 amino acids. The CDR3 DNA reads as TGTGCCAGCAGCGTAGTAGAGGGGTTGGGCCAAGAGACCCAGTACTTC. This gives the protein CASSVVEGLGQETQYF.

The chain carries TRBV21-1 and TRBJ2-1; the table names TRBD1, a call not compared with the DNA. TRBV21-1 is a known pseudogene. This CDR3 is 16 amino acids long. The CDR3 region has the DNA TGTGCCAGCAGCAAAAGGCAGGGATATTCCTACAATGAGCAGTTCTTC. Translated: CASSKRQGYSYNEQFF.

In DNA, the CDR3 is TGTGCCAGTAGTATAGGGACAGGGGGTTTCCCTGAAGCTTTCTTT. Its protein is CASSIGTGGFPEAFF. The genes are TRBV19 and TRBJ1-1, with 10 bases that match TRBD1. This CDR3 contains 15 residues. The trim removed 1 base at V and 6 bases at J, leaving 5 bases unmatched. Per the germline V gene, CDR1 is LNHDA and CDR2 is SQIVND (reference sequence).

The rearrangement joins TRBV19 to TRBJ2-1; TRBD1 or TRBD2 may be the D gene (6 bases each). Trimming pared 3 bases from V and 3 bases from J, leaving 9 bases between. CDR3 length equals 14 residues. From germline, CDR1 is LNHDA and CDR2 SQIVND (reference sequence). CDR3 in amino acids: CASSIGGGYNEQFF. Written as DNA, the CDR3 is TGTGCCAGTAGTATCGGGGGCGGCTACAATGAGCAGTTCTTC.

In nucleotides, the CDR3 is TGTGCCAGCAGTTCGGGACAGCAAGGCTACACCTTC. The encoded protein is CASSSGQQGYTF. J is TRBJ1-2 and V is TRBV27, with TRBD1 matching over 7 bases. The CDR3 loop spans 12 amino acids. Germline values: CDR1 MNHEY, CDR2 SMNVEV (reference sequence). V shed 4 bases and J 8 bases; nucleotides not matched to a gene: 4.

As for this clonotype: Mismatch with germline at one junction end may stem from a read error. This chain joins TRBV27 and TRBJ2-7; 12 bases are a match to TRBD2. This CDR3 region has 15 residues. CDR1 and CDR2 (germline): MNHEY, SMNVEV (reference sequence). The CDR3 reads CASSLYGTSGYEQYF. CDR3 nucleotide sequence: TGTGCCAGCAGCTTATACGGGACTAGCGGGTACGAGCAGTACTTC.

This sequence joins TRBV6-1 and TRBJ2-7; the match to TRBD2 covers 10 bases. This CDR3 has 19 amino acids. Trimming at V came to 7 bases and at J to 0 bases, leaving 18 bases not matched to a gene. The V gene's germline CDR1 is MNHNS and CDR2 SASEGT. The CDR3 protein is CASTPWGLAGGPTSYEQYF. The CDR3 coding sequence is TGTGCCAGCACCCCGTGGGGCTTAGCGGGAGGCCCTACCTCCTACGAGCAGTACTTC.

CDR3 nucleotide sequence: TGTGCCAGCAGCTTAGGGGCTGATATCTATGGCTACACCTTC. This translates into CASSLGADIYGYTF. The rearrangement uses TRBV13 and TRBJ1-2; unclear D gene. The CDR3 contains 14 residues. The V gene lost 0 bases and the J gene lost 4 bases, with 9 bases spanning the gap. CDR1 is PRHDT and CDR2 is FYEKMQ in the germline V gene (reference sequence).

The chain links TRBV12-3 or TRBV12-4 to TRBJ2-7; possible D gene TRBD2, 6 bases. This CDR3 comprises 13 residues. Trimming cost V 7 bases and J 3 bases, with 13 bases left between them. CDR3 residues: CASTLGGGYEQYF. The CDR3 region has the DNA TGTGCCAGCACCCTGGGAGGTGGCTACGAGCAGTACTTC.

A single count supports this clonotype. The rearrangement uses TRBV29-1 and TRBJ2-3, with TRBD2 matching over 7 bases. Germline CDR1 is SQVTM and CDR2 is ANQGSEA. The CDR3 is 16 residues long. With 1 base clipped from V and 4 bases from J, the junction kept 11 bases outside the gene matches. DNA for the CDR3: TGCAGCGTTGAAGGAGGAGAGCGGGACGTCGCAGATACGCAGTATTTT. Translating gives CSVEGGERDVADTQYF.

J is TRBJ2-7 and V is TRBV6-5; D is perhaps TRBD1 (6 bases). CDR1 and CDR2 (germline): MNHEY, SVGAGI. Trimming shortened V by 4 bases and J by 5 bases, and 21 bases separated the two germline ends. The CDR3 runs to 16 residues. DNA for the CDR3: TGTGCCAGCAGTTCCCTCGTTGAGGGGGTATTCAACGAGCAGTACTTC. This gives the protein CASSSLVEGVFNEQYF.